This passage covers 9 T cell receptor beta chains from one sample sequenced in a study of shared clonotypes between healthy human individuals. Only in-frame clones appear in the TCRdb table, and some are missing; sequencing was by immunoSEQ multiplex PCR. The sample has 1 million to 1.2 million clones; 70% to 85% are singletons. The sequenced material came from memory CD4+ T cells from PBMCs. Specified subset: CD45RA-negative fraction. Source of these receptors: a man aged 18 to 30 in good health. Some clones in this sample may be carry-over from other donors' samples.

This chain links TRBV5-1 with TRBJ2-5; D call uncertain. The length of the CDR3 is 13 residues. V dropped 2 bases and J dropped 4 bases, with 9 bases sitting between them. Germline-derived CDR1 and CDR2 are SGHRS and YFSETQ. In nucleotides, the CDR3 is TGCGCCAGCAGCTTCCAGGCGTCAGAGACCCAGTACTTC. It specifies CASSFQASETQYF. The entire variable domain, with the rest obtained from reference TRBV5-1 and TRBJ2-5, is as follows: KAGVTQTPRYLIKTRGQQVTLSCSPISGHRSVSWYQQTPGQGLQFLFEYFSETQRNKGNFPGRFSGRQFSNSRSEMNVSTLELGDSALYLCASSFQASETQYFGPGTRLLVL.

The chain joins TRBV29-1 to TRBJ2-5; 8 positions agree with TRBD1. The length of the CDR3 is 12 residues. Per the germline V gene, CDR1 is SQVTM and CDR2 is ANQGSEA. Trimming cost V 8 bases and J 4 bases; bases outside gene matches: 6. CDR3 sequence reads: CSTSQGAETQYF. In nucleotides, the CDR3 is TGCAGCACCTCGCAGGGGGCAGAGACCCAGTACTTC.

J is TRBJ2-5 and V is TRBV2; unclear D gene. Germline CDR1 is SNHLY and CDR2 is FYNNEI. CDR3 length: 11 residues. V was cut by 6 bases and J by 11 bases, with 13 bases left in between. Written as DNA, the CDR3 is TGTGCCAGCAGGCTGGGATTGGGGCAGTACTTC. This encodes CASRLGLGQYF.

To note about this clone: Other DNA sequences from this sample encode an identical CDR3 as well. The chain recombines TRBV28 with TRBJ1-2, with TRBD1 identical over 7 bases. The V and J ends lost 2 bases and 0 bases, in that order; junction bases with no gene match: 0. CDR3 size: 14 residues. The germline V gene encodes CDR1 MDHEN and CDR2 SYDVKM. In DNA, the CDR3 is TGTGCCAGCAGTTTAACAGGGGCTAACTATGGCTACACCTTC. Encoded protein: CASSLTGANYGYTF.

J is TRBJ2-7 and V is TRBV7-2, with 8 positions matching TRBD2. This CDR3 spans 16 amino acids. Per germline, CDR1 SGHTA and CDR2 FQGNSA. V trimming: 4 bases; J trimming: 0 bases; junction bases outside the gene matches: 8. The DNA of the CDR3 is TGTGCCAGCAGCTCCCTAGCGGGTGGGACCTCCTACGAGCAGTACTTC. This gives the protein CASSSLAGGTSYEQYF. The whole variable domain, filled in from reference TRBV7-2 and TRBJ2-7, reads GAGVSQSPSNKVTEKGKDVELRCDPISGHTALYWYRQSLGQGLEFLIYFQGNSAPDKSGLPSDRFSAERTGGSVSTLTIQRTQQEDSAVYLCASSSLAGGTSYEQYFGPGTRLTVT.

With regard to this clone: Other DNA variants within this sample encode the same CDR3. V is TRBV29-1 and J is TRBJ2-5; 8 positions match TRBD1. In germline, CDR1 is SQVTM, CDR2 ANQGSEA. The J segment lost 1 base and the V segment lost 7 bases, leaving 2 bases of the junction unmatched. The CDR3 spans 12 residues. This CDR3 reads CSGDRLQETQYF. Written as DNA, the CDR3 is TGCAGCGGGGACAGGCTCCAAGAGACCCAGTACTTC.

This chain connects TRBV7-9 to TRBJ2-5; perhaps D is TRBD1 or TRBD2 (6 bases each). Germline lookup yields CDR1 SEHNR and CDR2 FQNEAQ (reference sequence). CDR3 size: 16 residues. V was cut by 6 bases and J by 5 bases, with 22 bases left in between. The CDR3 coding sequence is TGTGCCAGCAGTTTATCCAGGCTGGGGGGCTCCGAGACCCAGTACTTC. Amino acids: CASSLSRLGGSETQYF. The full variable domain, in which reference TRBV7-9 and TRBJ2-5 provide the parts outside the CDR3, is DTGVSQNPRHKITKRGQNVTFRCDPISEHNRLYWYRQTLGQGPEFLTYFQNEAQLEKSRLLSDRFSAERPKGSFSTLEIQRTEQGDSAMYLCASSLSRLGGSETQYFGPGTRLLVL.

With respect to this clone: One junction end does not reproduce the germline sequence, and a read error may be involved. This sample also contains other DNA sequences that code for the same CDR3. The chain joins TRBV5-1 to TRBJ2-3; weak D call: TRBD1 (5 bases). There are 15 residues in the CDR3. Germline CDR1 reads SGHRS; CDR2 reads YFSETQ. CDR3 bases: TGCGCCAGCAGTTTGGAAGGGCAGGGCGCAGATACGCAGTATTTT. It yields the protein CASSLEGQGADTQYF.

This clone was found once. This rearrangement joins TRBV5-1 to TRBJ1-2; weak D call: TRBD1 (5 bases). V was shortened by 2 bases and J by 6 bases, with 17 bases between the two germline ends. Germline CDR1 reads SGHRS; CDR2 reads YFSETQ. CDR3 size: 15 residues. CDR3 region: CASSFGSAGTDGYTF. The CDR3 DNA is TGCGCCAGCAGCTTCGGGTCTGCAGGGACGGATGGCTACACCTTC.